The rows below give T cell receptor beta chains drawn from one sample of a study of response to subunit inactivated influenza vaccine. One entry per CDR3 protein, called by TCRdb with MiXCR from the RT-PCR reads. This sample yields some 850,000 distinct CDR3 sequences, of which 18% are seen a single time; under 13% belongs to the top ten. The sequencing here drew on PBMCs from blood, taken around 5 days after vaccination. These receptors all stem from a man aged 45-60 years who received an inactivated influenza vaccine. CDR3s leave out the opening cysteine and the closing phenylalanine or tryptophan. Fields, in order: D gene, V gene, CDR3 length, CDR3 protein. D genes are given only for firm matches.

d_call: TRBD2; v_call: TRBV20-1; cdr3_length: 13; cdr3_aa: SARDPGLAGGEQY
d_call: TRBD1; v_call: TRBV14; cdr3_length: 13; cdr3_aa: ASSQGGTGLYEQY
d_call: .; v_call: TRBV29-1; cdr3_length: 13; cdr3_aa: SVERGSTRKDTQY
d_call: TRBD2; v_call: TRBV6-1; cdr3_length: 13; cdr3_aa: ASKPPTGGPYEQY
d_call: .; v_call: TRBV5-4; cdr3_length: 16; cdr3_aa: ASSLGLLWYAGANVLT
d_call: .; v_call: TRBV20-1; cdr3_length: 13; cdr3_aa: SAQATYLAKNIQY
d_call: .; v_call: TRBV10-3; cdr3_length: 11; cdr3_aa: AISFRERTEAF
d_call: .; v_call: TRBV7-3; cdr3_length: 13; cdr3_aa: ASSPLGGEGYEQY
d_call: .; v_call: TRBV9; cdr3_length: 13; cdr3_aa: ASSVGPQAPDTQY
d_call: .; v_call: TRBV6-1; cdr3_length: 11; cdr3_aa: ASRSSGAYGYT
d_call: .; v_call: TRBV12-3/TRBV12-4; cdr3_length: 11; cdr3_aa: ASSLSHNYGYT
d_call: .; v_call: TRBV5-1; cdr3_length: 12; cdr3_aa: ASSLSVLTDTQY
d_call: .; v_call: TRBV6-5; cdr3_length: 11; cdr3_aa: ASSLSTEQTQY
d_call: .; v_call: TRBV27; cdr3_length: 13; cdr3_aa: ASSRAQPWTDTQY
d_call: .; v_call: TRBV6-5; cdr3_length: 14; cdr3_aa: ASSYSGLAEGYEQF
d_call: TRBD1; v_call: TRBV6-1; cdr3_length: 12; cdr3_aa: ASKDRGRNYEQY
d_call: .; v_call: TRBV6-5; cdr3_length: 10; cdr3_aa: ASRGSGYEQY
d_call: .; v_call: TRBV15; cdr3_length: 13; cdr3_aa: ATSARDTEPYGYT